This TCR beta chain was sequenced for a study of T cell responses to AZD1222 COVID-19 vaccine. Study-level results: There were mostly white British donors and more females than males, and clonal diversity was possibly underestimated.

The trim removed 0 bases at V and 7 bases at J, leaving 7 bases unmatched. From germline, CDR1 is SGHRS and CDR2 YFSETQ. This CDR3 contains 15 residues. For this clone: Its antigen remains unknown.

The protocol was immunoSEQ multiplex PCR, while the TCRdb copy is restricted to in-frame clones and leaves out a portion. The profile covers roughly 150,000 clones, with approximately 90% appearing a single time and roughly 7% taken by the ten largest. This TCR was recovered from an adult who had recovered from COVID-19. Sequenced material: peripheral blood, taken after recovery from COVID-19. The V and J genes are TRBV5-1 and TRBJ2-7; 10 bases are shared with TRBD1. For the CDR3, the DNA is TGCGCCAGCAGCTTGGACCAGCGGGGACAGGGGGAGCAGTACTTC. Its translation: CASSLDQRGQGEQYF.